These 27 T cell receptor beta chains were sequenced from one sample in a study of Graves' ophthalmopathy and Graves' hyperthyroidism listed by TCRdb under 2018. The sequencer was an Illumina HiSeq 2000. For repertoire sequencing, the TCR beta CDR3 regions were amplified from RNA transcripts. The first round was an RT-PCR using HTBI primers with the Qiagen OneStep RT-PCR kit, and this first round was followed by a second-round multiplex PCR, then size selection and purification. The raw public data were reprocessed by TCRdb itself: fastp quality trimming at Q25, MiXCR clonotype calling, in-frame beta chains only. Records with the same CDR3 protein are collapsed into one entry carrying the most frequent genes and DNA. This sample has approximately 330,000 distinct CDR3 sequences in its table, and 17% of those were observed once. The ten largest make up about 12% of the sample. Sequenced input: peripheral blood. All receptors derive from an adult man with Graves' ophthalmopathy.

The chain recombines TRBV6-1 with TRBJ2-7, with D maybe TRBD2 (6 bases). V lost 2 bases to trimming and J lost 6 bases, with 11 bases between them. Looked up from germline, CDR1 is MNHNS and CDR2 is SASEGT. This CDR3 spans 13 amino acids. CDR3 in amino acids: CASSEYGGTEQYF. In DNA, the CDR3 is TGTGCCAGCAGTGAATATGGAGGGACCGAGCAGTACTTC.

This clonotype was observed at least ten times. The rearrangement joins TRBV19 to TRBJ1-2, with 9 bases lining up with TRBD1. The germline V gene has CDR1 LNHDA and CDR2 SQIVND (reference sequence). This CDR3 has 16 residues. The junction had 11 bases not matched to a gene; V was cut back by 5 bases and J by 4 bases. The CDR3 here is CASSLIPGQGGYGYTF. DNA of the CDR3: TGTGCCAGTAGTCTTATTCCGGGACAGGGCGGCTATGGCTACACCTTC.

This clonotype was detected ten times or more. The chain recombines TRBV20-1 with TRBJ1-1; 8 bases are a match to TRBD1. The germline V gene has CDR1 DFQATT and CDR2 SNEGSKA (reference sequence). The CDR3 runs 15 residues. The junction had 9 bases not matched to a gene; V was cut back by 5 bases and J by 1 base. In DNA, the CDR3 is TGCAGTGCTTTGTCGGACAGGGAGGAGAACACTGAAGCTTTCTTT. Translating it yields CSALSDREENTEAFF.

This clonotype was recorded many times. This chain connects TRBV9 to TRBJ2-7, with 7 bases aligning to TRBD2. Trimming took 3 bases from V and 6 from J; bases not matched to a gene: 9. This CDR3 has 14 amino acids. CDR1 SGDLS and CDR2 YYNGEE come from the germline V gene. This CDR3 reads CASSAAGSGLEQYF. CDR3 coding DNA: TGTGCCAGCAGCGCGGCGGGTAGCGGGCTCGAGCAGTACTTC.

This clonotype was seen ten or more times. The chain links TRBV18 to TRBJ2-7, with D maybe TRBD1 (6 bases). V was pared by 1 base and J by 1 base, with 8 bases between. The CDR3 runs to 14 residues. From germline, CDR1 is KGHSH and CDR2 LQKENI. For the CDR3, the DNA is TGTGCCAGCTCACCACGGACAGATTCCTACGAGCAGTACTTC. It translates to CASSPRTDSYEQYF.

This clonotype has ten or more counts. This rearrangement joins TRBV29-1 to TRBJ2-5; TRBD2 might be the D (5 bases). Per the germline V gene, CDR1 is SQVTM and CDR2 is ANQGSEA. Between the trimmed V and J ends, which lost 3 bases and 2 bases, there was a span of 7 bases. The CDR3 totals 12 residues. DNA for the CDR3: TGCAGCGTTGAGTCGGGACAAGAGACCCAGTACTTC. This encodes CSVESGQETQYF.

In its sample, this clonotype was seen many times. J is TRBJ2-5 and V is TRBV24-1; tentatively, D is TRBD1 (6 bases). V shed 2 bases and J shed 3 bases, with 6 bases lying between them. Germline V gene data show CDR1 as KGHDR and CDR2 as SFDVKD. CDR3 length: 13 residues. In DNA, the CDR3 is TGTGCCACCAGTGATTACAGGGAAGAGACCCAGTACTTC. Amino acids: CATSDYREETQYF.

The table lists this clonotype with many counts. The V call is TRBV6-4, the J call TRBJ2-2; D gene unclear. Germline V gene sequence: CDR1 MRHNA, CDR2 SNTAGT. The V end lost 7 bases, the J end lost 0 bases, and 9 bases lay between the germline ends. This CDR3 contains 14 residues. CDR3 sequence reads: CASKEQTNTGELFF. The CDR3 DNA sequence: TGTGCCAGCAAGGAACAAACGAACACCGGGGAGCTGTTTTTT.

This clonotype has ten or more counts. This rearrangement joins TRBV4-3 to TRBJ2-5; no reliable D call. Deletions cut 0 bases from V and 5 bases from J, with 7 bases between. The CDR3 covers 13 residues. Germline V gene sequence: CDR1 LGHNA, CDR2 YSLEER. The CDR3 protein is CASSQDHSETQYF. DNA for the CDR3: TGCGCCAGCAGCCAAGATCACAGTGAGACCCAGTACTTC.

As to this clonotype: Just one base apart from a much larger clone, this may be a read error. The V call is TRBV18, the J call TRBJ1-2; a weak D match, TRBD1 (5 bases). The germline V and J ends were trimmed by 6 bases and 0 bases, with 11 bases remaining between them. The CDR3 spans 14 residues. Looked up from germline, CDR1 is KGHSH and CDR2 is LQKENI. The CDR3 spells CASSPGRPNYGYTF. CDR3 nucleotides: TGTGCCAGCTCGCCGGGACGGCCTAACTATGGCTACACCTTC. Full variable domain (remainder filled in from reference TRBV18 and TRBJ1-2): NAGVMQNPRHLVRRRGQEARLRCSPMKGHSHVYWYRQLPEEGLKFMVYLQKENIIDESGMPKERFSAEFPKEGPSILRIQQVVRGDSAAYFCASSPGRPNYGYTFGSGTRLTVV.

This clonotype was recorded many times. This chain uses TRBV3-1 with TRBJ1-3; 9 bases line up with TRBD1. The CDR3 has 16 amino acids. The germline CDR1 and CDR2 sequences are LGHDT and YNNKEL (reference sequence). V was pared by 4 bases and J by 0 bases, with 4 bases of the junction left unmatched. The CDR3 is CASSLTGGVSGNTIYF. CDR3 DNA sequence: TGTGCCAGCAGCCTGACAGGGGGTGTCTCTGGAAACACCATATATTTT.

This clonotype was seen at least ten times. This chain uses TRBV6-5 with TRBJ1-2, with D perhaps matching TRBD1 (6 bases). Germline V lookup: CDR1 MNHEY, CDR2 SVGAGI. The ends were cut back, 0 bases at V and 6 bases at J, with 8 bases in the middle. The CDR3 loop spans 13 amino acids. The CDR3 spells CASSYSGGDGYTF. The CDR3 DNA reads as TGTGCCAGCAGTTACTCTGGGGGCGATGGCTACACCTTC.

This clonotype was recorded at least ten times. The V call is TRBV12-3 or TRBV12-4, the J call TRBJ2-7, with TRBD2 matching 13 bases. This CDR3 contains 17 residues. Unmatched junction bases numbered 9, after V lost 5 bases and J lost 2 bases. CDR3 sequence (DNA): TGTGCCAGCAGTGGAAGGACTAGCGGGAGAAAACCCTACGAGCAGTACTTC. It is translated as CASSGRTSGRKPYEQYF.

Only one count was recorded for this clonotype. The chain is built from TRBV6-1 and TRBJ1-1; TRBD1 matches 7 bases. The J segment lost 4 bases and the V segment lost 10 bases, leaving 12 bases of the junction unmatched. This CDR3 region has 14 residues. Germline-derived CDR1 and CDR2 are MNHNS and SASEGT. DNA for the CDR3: TGTGCCACCGCTTACGACAGGGTGAGCACTGAAGCTTTCTTT. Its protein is CATAYDRVSTEAFF.

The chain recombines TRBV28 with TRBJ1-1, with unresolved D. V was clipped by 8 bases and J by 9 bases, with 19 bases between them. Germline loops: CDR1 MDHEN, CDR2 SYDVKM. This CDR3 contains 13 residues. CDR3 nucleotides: TGTGCCAGCTTGGACCGGGATAGCGGTAAAGCTTTCTTT. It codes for CASLDRDSGKAFF.

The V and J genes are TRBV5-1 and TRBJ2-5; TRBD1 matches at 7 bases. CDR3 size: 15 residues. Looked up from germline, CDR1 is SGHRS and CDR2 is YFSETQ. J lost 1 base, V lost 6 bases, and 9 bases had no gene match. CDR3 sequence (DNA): TGCGCCAGCAACCAAGACAGGGCCCCCCAAGAGACCCAGTACTTC. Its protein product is CASNQDRAPQETQYF.

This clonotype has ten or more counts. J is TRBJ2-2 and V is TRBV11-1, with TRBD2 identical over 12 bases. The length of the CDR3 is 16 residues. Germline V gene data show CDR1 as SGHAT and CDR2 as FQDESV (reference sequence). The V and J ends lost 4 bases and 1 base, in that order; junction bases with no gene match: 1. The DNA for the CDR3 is TGTGCCAGCAGCTCGACTAGCGGGAGGAACACCGGGGAGCTGTTTTTT. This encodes CASSSTSGRNTGELFF.

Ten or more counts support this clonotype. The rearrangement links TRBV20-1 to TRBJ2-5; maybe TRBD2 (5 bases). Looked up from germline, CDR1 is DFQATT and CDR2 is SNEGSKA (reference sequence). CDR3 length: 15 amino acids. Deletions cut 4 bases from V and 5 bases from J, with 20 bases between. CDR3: CSAIGISDVQETQYF. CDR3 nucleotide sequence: TGCAGTGCTATAGGGATTAGCGATGTCCAGGAGACCCAGTACTTC.

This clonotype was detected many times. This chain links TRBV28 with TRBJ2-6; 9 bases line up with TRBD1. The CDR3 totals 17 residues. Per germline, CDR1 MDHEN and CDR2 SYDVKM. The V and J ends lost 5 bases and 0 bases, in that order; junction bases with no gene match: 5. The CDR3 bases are TGTGCCAGCAGTCGGGACAGGGAAATCTCTGGGGCCAACGTCCTGACTTTC. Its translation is CASSRDREISGANVLTF.

Written as DNA, the CDR3 is TGTGCCAGTAAAAGTTGGACAGGGGAAGCTGAGACCTATAATTCACCCCTCCACTTT. It specifies CASKSWTGEAETYNSPLHF. The V call is TRBV11-2, the J call TRBJ1-6; 9 positions match TRBD1. Germline CDR1 reads SGHAT; CDR2 reads FQNNGV. The CDR3 is 19 amino acids. V shed 9 bases and J 2 bases; nucleotides not matched to a gene: 17. The entire variable domain, with the rest obtained from reference TRBV11-2 and TRBJ1-6, is as follows: EAGVAQSPRYKIIEKRQSVAFWCNPISGHATLYWYQQILGQGPKLLIQFQNNGVVDDSQLPKDRFSAERLKGVDSTLKIQPAKLEDSAVYLCASKSWTGEAETYNSPLHFGNGTRLTVT.

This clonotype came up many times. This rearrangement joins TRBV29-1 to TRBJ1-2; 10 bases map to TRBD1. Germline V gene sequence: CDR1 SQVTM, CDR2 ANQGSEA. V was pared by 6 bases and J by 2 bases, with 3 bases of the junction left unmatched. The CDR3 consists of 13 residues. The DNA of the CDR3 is TGCAGCGTCCCGGGACAGGGGAACTATGGCTACACCTTC. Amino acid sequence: CSVPGQGNYGYTF.

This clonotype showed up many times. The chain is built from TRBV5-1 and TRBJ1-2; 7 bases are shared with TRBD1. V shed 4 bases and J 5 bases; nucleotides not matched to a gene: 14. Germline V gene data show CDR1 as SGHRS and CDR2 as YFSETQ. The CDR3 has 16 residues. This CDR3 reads CASSRATLDRAYGYTF. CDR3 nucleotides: TGCGCCAGCAGCCGCGCGACCCTAGACAGGGCGTATGGCTACACCTTC.

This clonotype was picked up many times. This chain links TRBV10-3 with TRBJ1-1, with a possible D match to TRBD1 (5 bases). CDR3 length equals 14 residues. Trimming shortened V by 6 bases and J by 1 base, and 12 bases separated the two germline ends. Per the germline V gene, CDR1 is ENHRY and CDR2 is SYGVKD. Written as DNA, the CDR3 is TGTGCCATCAGGCCAGGGAGAGGGAACACTGAAGCTTTCTTT. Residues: CAIRPGRGNTEAFF.

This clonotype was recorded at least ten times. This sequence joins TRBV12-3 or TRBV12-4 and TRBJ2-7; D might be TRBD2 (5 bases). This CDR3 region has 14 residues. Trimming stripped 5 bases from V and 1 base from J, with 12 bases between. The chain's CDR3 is CASSPQLVSYEQYF. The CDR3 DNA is TGTGCCAGCAGTCCCCAACTAGTATCCTACGAGCAGTACTTC.

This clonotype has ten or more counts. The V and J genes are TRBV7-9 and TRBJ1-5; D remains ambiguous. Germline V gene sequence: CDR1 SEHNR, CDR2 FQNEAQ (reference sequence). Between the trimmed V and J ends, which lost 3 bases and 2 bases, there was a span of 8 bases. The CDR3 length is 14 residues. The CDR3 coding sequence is TGTGCCAGCAGCTTCAGTGACGGCAATCAGCCCCAGCATTTT. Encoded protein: CASSFSDGNQPQHF. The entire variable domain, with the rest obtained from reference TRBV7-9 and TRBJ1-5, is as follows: DTGVSQNPRHKITKRGQNVTFRCDPISEHNRLYWYRQTLGQGPEFLTYFQNEAQLEKSRLLSDRFSAERPKGSFSTLEIQRTEQGDSAMYLCASSFSDGNQPQHFGDGTRLSIL.

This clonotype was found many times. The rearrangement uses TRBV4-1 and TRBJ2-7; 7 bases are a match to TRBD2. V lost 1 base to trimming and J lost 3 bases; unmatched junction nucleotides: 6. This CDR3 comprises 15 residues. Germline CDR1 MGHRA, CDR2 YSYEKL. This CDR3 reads CASSQGSAGDYEQYF. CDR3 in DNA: TGCGCCAGCAGCCAAGGATCGGCGGGGGACTACGAGCAGTACTTC.

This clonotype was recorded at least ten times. The CDR3 is CASSPGQLSYGYTF. In DNA, the CDR3 is TGTGCCAGCAGTCCCGGACAGCTGAGCTATGGCTACACCTTC. V and J are TRBV27 and TRBJ1-2; maybe TRBD1 (6 bases). Germline CDR1 reads MNHEY; CDR2 reads SMNVEV (reference sequence). The length of the CDR3 is 14 residues. V was pared by 5 bases and J by 4 bases, with 14 bases between.